The 10 T cell receptor beta chains in this list originate from one sample, sequenced in a study of PD-1 blockade in classical Hodgkin lymphoma. Time point here: cycle 4 day 1 (C4D1), after 6 weeks of nivolumab. Every single patient, without exception, relapsed after autologous stem cell transplantation, and brentuximab vedotin exposure varied. This table comes from immunoSEQ multiplex PCR, and its TCRdb copy is limited to in-frame clones, with some not included. The sample consists of more than 75,000 clones, roughly 91% of them appearing once. This specimen consisted of peripheral blood mononuclear cells (PBMCs), obtained before the fourth cycle of nivolumab. Receptors were obtained from a human donor with classical Hodgkin lymphoma.

The chain combines TRBV4-1 with TRBJ1-2, with D perhaps TRBD1 (6 bases). The CDR3 has 13 residues. V lost 2 bases and J 8 bases, leaving 12 bases between the germline ends. From germline, CDR1 is MGHRA and CDR2 YSYEKL. The CDR3: CASSQTQGEGYTF. In nucleotides, the CDR3 is TGCGCCAGCAGCCAAACACAGGGTGAAGGCTACACCTTC.

Regarding this clone: Its ends do not fully match the called genes, so a read error is possible. V is TRBV29-1 and J is TRBJ2-7, with D maybe TRBD2 (7 bases). This CDR3 is 12 amino acids long. Per germline, CDR1 SQVTM and CDR2 ANQGSEA. The CDR3 DNA is TGCAGCGTTGAAGATCTTATGCAGGGGAGGGCCTTC. It encodes CSVEDLMQGRAF.

The chain uses TRBV28 and TRBJ2-7; 8 bases line up with TRBD2. The CDR3 has 15 residues. Germline loops: CDR1 MDHEN, CDR2 SYDVKM. The J segment lost 5 bases and the V segment lost 5 bases, leaving 11 bases of the junction unmatched. The CDR3 spells CASSPSGLEDNEQYF. The CDR3, as DNA: TGTGCCAGCAGTCCCTCGGGACTAGAGGATAACGAGCAGTACTTC.

The V gene is TRBV27, the J gene TRBJ2-2; D is possibly TRBD1 (6 bases). Looked up from germline, CDR1 is MNHEY and CDR2 is SMNVEV (reference sequence). Trimming shortened V by 6 bases and J by 6 bases, and 17 bases separated the two germline ends. The CDR3 is 15 amino acids. The CDR3 protein is CASRASGAGSGELFF. CDR3 nucleotides: TGTGCCAGCAGGGCCTCAGGGGCCGGATCCGGGGAGCTGTTTTTT.

The chain employs TRBV6-1 and TRBJ2-7; D gene uncertain. The CDR3 runs to 12 residues. Trimming stripped 6 bases from V and 3 bases from J, with 9 bases between. Germline V lookup: CDR1 MNHNS, CDR2 SASEGT. CDR3 residues: CASSYRVYEQYF. The DNA for the CDR3 is TGTGCCAGCAGCTACCGGGTCTACGAGCAGTACTTC.

In nucleotides, the CDR3 is TGTGCCAGCAGCCAAGGGCTAGCGGGAGGACGGGAGACCCAGTACTTC. Translated, it gives CASSQGLAGGRETQYF. The chain links TRBV11-3 to TRBJ2-5; 11 nucleotides agree with TRBD2. J gave up 5 bases and V 5 bases, and 10 bases lay outside the gene matches. Germline values: CDR1 SGHNT, CDR2 YENEEA. CDR3 size: 16 residues.

CDR3 DNA sequence: TGTGCCAGCAGTGCTCCACTAGGGGACACTGAAGCTTTCTTT. It is translated as CASSAPLGDTEAFF. The chain couples TRBV25-1 to TRBJ1-1; a possible D gene is TRBD1 (5 bases). From germline, CDR1 is MGHDK and CDR2 SYGVNS. V shed 4 bases and J shed 3 bases, with 12 bases lying between them. This CDR3 has 14 residues. The full variable domain, with the rest looked up from reference TRBV25-1 and TRBJ1-1, is EADIYQTPRYLVIGTGKKITLECSQTMGHDKMYWYQQDPGMELHLIHYSYGVNSTEKGDLSSESTVSRIRTEHFPLTLESARPSHTSQYLCASSAPLGDTEAFFGQGTRLTVV.

A single count supports this clone. The chain has TRBV2 and TRBJ2-7; D ambiguous. The V gene's germline CDR1 is SNHLY and CDR2 FYNNEI. The V gene lost 7 bases and the J gene lost 3 bases, with 16 bases spanning the gap. CDR3 length equals 14 residues. The CDR3 nucleotides are TGTGCCAGCACTCCCTTAGGGATCAACTACGAGCAGTACTTC. Translating it yields CASTPLGINYEQYF.

The chain has TRBV11-1 and TRBJ2-7; D remains unclear. The CDR3 sequence is 15 residues long. Germline V gene lookup returns CDR1 SGHAT and CDR2 FQDESV (reference sequence). V gave up 1 base and J gave up 2 bases, with 12 bases separating them. The CDR3 reads CASSLDGVDPYEQYF. The CDR3 coding sequence is TGTGCCAGCAGCTTAGATGGGGTCGACCCCTACGAGCAGTACTTC.

The V and J genes are TRBV27 and TRBJ2-7; 7 nucleotides match TRBD1. V dropped 6 bases and J dropped 3; count of bases not matched to a gene: 11. The CDR3 contains 15 residues. Germline V gene data show CDR1 as MNHEY and CDR2 as SMNVEV (reference sequence). CDR3 sequence reads: CASRHWTGVGYEQYF. As DNA, the CDR3 is TGTGCCAGCAGGCACTGGACAGGAGTAGGCTACGAGCAGTACTTC.